A single sample gave rise to the 32 T cell receptor beta chains below, sequenced in a study of low-dose radiotherapy and immunotherapy resistance in tumors. Alpha and beta chains were covered, as first-strand cDNA relied on TRAV- and TRBV-specific primers. TCR amplification ran roughly 20 PCR cycles using constant-region and V-primer adapter primers. TCRdb used MiXCR to reprocess the reads, holding one entry per CDR3 protein. The data show fewer than 90,000 distinct CDR3 sequences, under 20% seen once. Time point of the sample: before trial treatment. The sample consisted of PBMCs, taken before treatment. The receptors originated from a male donor with prostate cancer.

This clonotype has at least ten counts. The CDR3 loop reads CATSDAQETQYF. The DNA for the CDR3 is TGTGCCACCAGTGATGCCCAAGAGACCCAGTACTTC. V and J are TRBV24-1 and TRBJ2-5, with D unresolved. CDR3 length equals 12 residues. Trimming stripped 3 bases from V and 1 base from J, with 2 bases between. Germline-derived CDR1 and CDR2 are KGHDR and SFDVKD.

In regard to this clonotype: A far larger clone lies a single base away; this is likely a read error. This rearrangement joins TRBV28 to TRBJ2-7, with 8 positions matching TRBD2. The CDR3 is 15 residues long. Germline V gene lookup returns CDR1 MDHEN and CDR2 SYDVKM. Germline trimming cut 3 bases from V and 7 bases from J; bases unmatched to any gene: 11. CDR3: CASSLGGRTAHEQYF. The DNA of the CDR3 is TGTGCCAGCAGTTTGGGCGGGAGGACGGCCCATGAGCAGTACTTC.

This clonotype was detected ten times or more. This chain joins TRBV19 and TRBJ2-1, with 7 bases lining up with TRBD2. Trimming took 4 bases from V and 12 from J; bases not matched to a gene: 6. Per the germline V gene, CDR1 is LNHDA and CDR2 is SQIVND (reference sequence). The CDR3 totals 12 residues. In nucleotides, the CDR3 is TGTGCCAGTAGTAACCTGGGCGGGAGGCAGTTCTTC. This gives the protein CASSNLGGRQFF.

Worth noting for this clonotype: A far more abundant clone sits one base away, making this likely a read error. The V call is TRBV3-1, the J call TRBJ1-2; D uncertain. The V end lost 1 base, the J end lost 4 bases, and 13 bases lay between the germline ends. Germline CDR1 LGHDT, CDR2 YNNKEL (reference sequence). The CDR3 sequence is 15 residues long. Written as DNA, the CDR3 is TGTGCCAGCAGCCAAGGAATGGCCAGAGCCTATGGCTACACCTTC. Translated, it gives CASSQGMARAYGYTF.

There are many counts of this clonotype. V is TRBV4-1 and J is TRBJ2-2; TRBD2 aligns across 9 bases. This CDR3 region has 17 residues. Germline V gives CDR1 MGHRA, CDR2 YSYEKL. V dropped 1 base and J dropped 2; count of bases not matched to a gene: 5. This CDR3 is CASSQVGAGGNTGELFF. The CDR3 region has the DNA TGCGCCAGCAGCCAAGTGGGAGCGGGGGGCAACACCGGGGAGCTGTTTTTT.

There are many counts of this clonotype. This chain links TRBV5-8 with TRBJ2-1; 7 bases align to TRBD2. This CDR3 contains 16 residues. Trimming cost V 6 bases and J 9 bases; bases outside gene matches: 18. Per germline, CDR1 SGHTS and CDR2 YDEGEE. The DNA for the CDR3 is TGTGCCAGCATAAACCTGGGGCTAGCGGAGACGGGTGAGCAGTTCTTC. It codes for CASINLGLAETGEQFF.

Many counts were recorded for this clonotype. V is TRBV12-3 or TRBV12-4 and J is TRBJ1-5, with 7 bases aligning to TRBD1. The V segment lost 5 bases and the J segment 0 bases; nucleotides outside the gene matches: 7. The CDR3 has 16 residues. The CDR3 coding sequence is TGTGCCAGCAGTCCGACAGGGCGGGGTAGCAATCAGCCCCAGCATTTT. Amino acids: CASSPTGRGSNQPQHF.

This clonotype was picked up many times. The V gene is TRBV20-1, the J gene TRBJ2-5, with 10 nucleotides matching TRBD2. CDR3 length equals 14 residues. Trimming took 5 bases from V and 1 from J; bases not matched to a gene: 4. The V gene's germline CDR1 is DFQATT and CDR2 SNEGSKA (reference sequence). In DNA, the CDR3 is TGCAGTGCTGATACTAGCGGGGCCCAAGAGACCCAGTACTTC. It translates to CSADTSGAQETQYF.

This clonotype has ten or more counts. The genes are TRBV20-1 and TRBJ2-3; the D call may be TRBD1 or TRBD2 (5 bases each). The CDR3 consists of 15 residues. Germline CDR1 DFQATT, CDR2 SNEGSKA (reference sequence). V dropped 6 bases and J dropped 0 bases, with 16 bases sitting between them. CDR3 nucleotides: TGCAGTGCAGTATCCGGGACCACCAGCACAGATACGCAGTATTTT. It specifies CSAVSGTTSTDTQYF.

Regarding this clonotype: This likely reflects a read error, since a far larger clone is one base away. The J gene is TRBJ2-1, the V gene TRBV15, with D uncertain. The CDR3 contains 16 residues. V was shortened by 0 bases and J by 10 bases, with 19 bases between the two germline ends. The V gene's germline CDR1 is LNHNV and CDR2 YYDKDF (reference sequence). This CDR3 reads CATSRETPGLPYEQFF. Here the CDR3 DNA reads TGTGCCACCAGCAGAGAGACCCCGGGTTTGCCCTACGAGCAGTTCTTC.

This clonotype has ten or more counts. The CDR3 nucleotides read TGCAGTGCTAGAGTCCCAGCGGGGGGTCGCAACGAGCAGTACTTC. Encoded protein: CSARVPAGGRNEQYF. This chain connects TRBV20-1 to TRBJ2-7; TRBD2 agrees at 9 bases. V lost 1 base and J lost 5; bases outside the gene matches: 9. CDR3 length equals 15 residues. Germline assignment: CDR1 DFQATT and CDR2 SNEGSKA (reference sequence).

This clonotype showed up many times. This chain connects TRBV11-2 to TRBJ2-3; the match to TRBD2 covers 14 bases. J lost 4 bases, V lost 5 bases, and 5 bases had no gene match. Germline values: CDR1 SGHAT, CDR2 FQNNGV. The CDR3 has 16 amino acids. The CDR3: CASSLRLAGGSDTQYF. The CDR3 DNA follows: TGTGCCAGCAGCCTCCGACTAGCGGGGGGGTCAGATACGCAGTATTTT.

Many counts were recorded for this clonotype. The rearrangement links TRBV2 to TRBJ2-3; D is unclear. Trimming stripped 4 bases from V and 1 base from J, with 6 bases between. Germline V gene sequence: CDR1 SNHLY, CDR2 FYNNEI. CDR3 length: 13 residues. CDR3 sequence: CASSVARTDTQYF. As DNA, the CDR3 is TGTGCCAGCAGTGTGGCGCGCACAGATACGCAGTATTTT.

There are many counts of this clonotype. This chain links TRBV7-2 with TRBJ1-2; 8 nucleotides match TRBD1. Per the germline V gene, CDR1 is SGHTA and CDR2 is FQGNSA. CDR3 length equals 15 residues. V dropped 1 base and J dropped 4; count of bases not matched to a gene: 5. This chain's CDR3 is CASSLGTGLSYGYTF. DNA of the CDR3: TGTGCCAGCAGCTTAGGGACAGGGTTGTCCTATGGCTACACCTTC. Full variable domain (remainder filled in from reference TRBV7-2 and TRBJ1-2): GAGVSQSPSNKVTEKGKDVELRCDPISGHTALYWYRQSLGQGLEFLIYFQGNSAPDKSGLPSDRFSAERTGGSVSTLTIQRTQQEDSAVYLCASSLGTGLSYGYTFGSGTRLTVV.

This clonotype has at least ten counts. In nucleotides, the CDR3 is TGCGCCAGCCAGCGGGGGGCGGGCACTGAAGCTTTCTTT. Residues: CASQRGAGTEAFF. The gene calls are TRBV10-2 and TRBJ1-1, with D possibly TRBD1 on 6 matching bases. V was trimmed by 8 bases and J by 4 bases, leaving 14 bases between them. Per germline, CDR1 WSHSY and CDR2 SAAADI. The CDR3 runs to 13 residues.

This clonotype came up many times. The CDR3, as DNA: TGTGCCAGTACCCTTACGGGACAGGGGTGGGGGTATAGCAATCAGCCCCAGCATTTT. Translating gives CASTLTGQGWGYSNQPQHF. The V call is TRBV19, the J call TRBJ1-5; 10 nucleotides match TRBD1. CDR3 size: 19 residues. Germline-derived CDR1 and CDR2 are LNHDA and SQIVND (reference sequence). V lost 7 bases, J lost 0 bases, and 15 bases stayed unmatched.

This clonotype has at least ten counts. The chain uses TRBV30 and TRBJ2-5; D could derive from TRBD1 or TRBD2 (6 bases each). Trimming stripped 3 bases from V and 5 bases from J, with 10 bases between. Germline-derived CDR1 and CDR2 are GTSNPN and SVGIG (reference sequence). This CDR3 contains 12 residues. CDR3 region: CAWRRGEETQYF. The DNA for the CDR3 is TGTGCCTGGAGGAGGGGGGAGGAGACCCAGTACTTC. Full variable domain (outside the CDR3, taken from reference TRBV30 and TRBJ2-5): SQTIHQWPATLVQPVGSPLSLECTVEGTSNPNLYWYRQAAGRGLQLLFYSVGIGQISSEVPQNLSASRPQDRQFILSSKKLLLSDSGFYLCAWRRGEETQYFGPGTRLLVL.

This clonotype was detected ten times or more. V is TRBV11-1 and J is TRBJ2-2; no reliable D call. The CDR3 extends over 12 amino acids. V was shortened by 5 bases and J by 7 bases, with 8 bases between the two germline ends. From germline, CDR1 is SGHAT and CDR2 FQDESV (reference sequence). CDR3 DNA: TGTGCCAGCAGCGCGAGGCGCGGGGAGCTGTTTTTT. This encodes CASSARRGELFF.

This clonotype was observed many times. This chain connects TRBV11-2 to TRBJ2-2; TRBD2 is a possible D gene (6 bases). CDR1 and CDR2 from the germline V gene are SGHAT and FQNNGV. This CDR3 spans 14 amino acids. V dropped 6 bases and J dropped 6 bases, with 14 bases sitting between them. The CDR3 DNA reads as TGTGCCAGCAGTCCTCGGAGGGTTCCCGGGGAGCTGTTTTTT. Translation: CASSPRRVPGELFF.

This clonotype was picked up many times. This rearrangement joins TRBV28 to TRBJ2-7, with 10 bases fitting TRBD2. Germline V gene data show CDR1 as MDHEN and CDR2 as SYDVKM. V was pared by 6 bases and J by 3 bases, with 5 bases of the junction left unmatched. CDR3 length: 14 residues. Here the CDR3 reads CASRPIAGGYEQYF. The DNA of the CDR3 is TGTGCCAGCAGGCCTATAGCGGGGGGCTACGAGCAGTACTTC.

This clonotype was picked up many times. The V gene is TRBV6-5, the J gene TRBJ2-3; TRBD2 agrees at 8 bases. The germline V gene encodes CDR1 MNHEY and CDR2 SVGAGI. V shed 8 bases and J 1 base; nucleotides not matched to a gene: 11. This CDR3 has 16 residues. The CDR3 coding sequence is TGTGCCAGCTTGTCTTCGGGGGGGCCTGGCACAGATACGCAGTATTTT. It translates to CASLSSGGPGTDTQYF.

The table lists this clonotype with many counts. The rearrangement links TRBV20-1 to TRBJ2-3; TRBD1 matches 9 bases. This CDR3 is built from 16 residues. The ends lost 0 bases at V and 2 bases at J; junction bases unmatched: 6. The germline gives CDR1 DFQATT, CDR2 SNEGSKA (reference sequence). The CDR3, as DNA: TGCAGTGCTAGAGACCAGGACAGGGGAAACACAGATACGCAGTATTTT. It is translated as CSARDQDRGNTDTQYF.

This clonotype was found many times. The rearrangement uses TRBV11-2 and TRBJ1-6, with a weak D call TRBD1 (5 bases). From germline, CDR1 is SGHAT and CDR2 FQNNGV. Between the trimmed V and J ends, which lost 2 bases and 10 bases, there was a span of 12 bases. The CDR3 extends over 14 amino acids. CDR3 region: CASSLLRRDSPLHF. In DNA form, the CDR3 reads TGTGCCAGCAGCTTACTTCGTAGGGACTCACCCCTCCACTTT. The full variable domain, completed using reference TRBV11-2 and TRBJ1-6, is EAGVAQSPRYKIIEKRQSVAFWCNPISGHATLYWYQQILGQGPKLLIQFQNNGVVDDSQLPKDRFSAERLKGVDSTLKIQPAKLEDSAVYLCASSLLRRDSPLHFGNGTRLTVT.

This sequence joins TRBV7-2 and TRBJ1-3, with TRBD1 as a possible D gene (5 bases). The CDR3 totals 15 residues. Germline V gene data show CDR1 as SGHTA and CDR2 as FQGNSA. Trimming cost V 1 base and J 4 bases, with 11 bases left between them. CDR3 residues: CASSLGGSSGNTIYF. The DNA for the CDR3 is TGTGCCAGCAGCTTAGGGGGGAGCTCCGGAAACACCATATATTTT.

The J gene is TRBJ2-3, the V gene TRBV6-1; D is unclear. The CDR3 sequence is 14 residues long. With 5 bases removed from V and 6 bases from J, the gap between germline ends came to 15 bases. Germline V gene sequence: CDR1 MNHNS, CDR2 SASEGT. The CDR3 loop reads CASSYPGNTDTQYF. CDR3 bases: TGTGCCAGCAGTTACCCGGGCAACACTGATACGCAGTATTTT.

This clonotype was picked up many times. This CDR3 reads CASSQDGAGKSYEQYF. The DNA of the CDR3 is TGTGCCAGCAGCCAAGATGGGGCAGGGAAGTCCTACGAGCAGTACTTC. The chain links TRBV14 to TRBJ2-7; D might be TRBD1 (5 bases). V was cut by 0 bases and J by 1 base, with 13 bases left in between. The CDR3 covers 16 residues. Germline values: CDR1 SGHDN, CDR2 FVKESK.

In its sample, this clonotype was seen many times. The gene calls are TRBV18 and TRBJ2-6, with 7 nucleotides matching TRBD1. CDR1 is KGHSH, CDR2 LQKENI, per germline. With V trimmed by 1 base and J by 0 bases, 12 bases remained unmatched. The CDR3 has 20 amino acids. The CDR3 loop reads CASSPLQAGTVLSGANVLTF. In DNA form, the CDR3 reads TGTGCCAGCTCACCACTCCAGGCCGGGACAGTTCTCTCTGGGGCCAACGTCCTGACTTTC.

Ten or more counts support this clonotype. V is TRBV7-3 and J is TRBJ2-3; D could derive from TRBD1 or TRBD2 (5 bases each). The germline V gene has CDR1 SGHTA and CDR2 FQGTGA. With 2 bases removed from V and 0 bases from J, the gap between germline ends came to 12 bases. The CDR3 consists of 16 residues. As DNA, the CDR3 is TGTGCCAGCAGCTTAGGGGTAGAGGGGAGCACAGATACGCAGTATTTT. Translation gives CASSLGVEGSTDTQYF.

By share, this clonotype ranks as medium-sized (0.01 to 0.1%). The rearrangement uses TRBV4-1 and TRBJ2-7, with no clear D. Trimming stripped 1 base from V and 2 bases from J, with 9 bases between. The V gene's germline CDR1 is MGHRA and CDR2 YSYEKL. The CDR3 loop spans 14 amino acids. The CDR3: CASSQGEGPYEQYF. The CDR3 DNA follows: TGCGCCAGCAGCCAAGGGGAAGGACCCTACGAGCAGTACTTC.

Many counts were recorded for this clonotype. For the CDR3, the DNA is TGTGCCAGCTCCTCAGGGGTGGACTATGGCTACACCTTC. This encodes CASSSGVDYGYTF. The rearrangement links TRBV6-2 or TRBV6-3 to TRBJ1-2; possible D gene TRBD1, 6 bases. Germline-derived CDR1 and CDR2 are MNHEY and SVGEGT. This CDR3 comprises 13 residues. With 8 bases removed from V and 3 bases from J, the gap between germline ends came to 13 bases.

There are many counts of this clonotype. The CDR3: CSGTAGGPFYEQFF. For the CDR3, the DNA is TGCAGTGGCACAGCGGGAGGGCCATTTTATGAGCAGTTCTTC. This chain joins TRBV20-1 and TRBJ2-1; 10 nucleotides match TRBD2. The trim removed 7 bases at V and 8 bases at J, leaving 11 bases unmatched. The CDR3 covers 14 residues. Germline V gene lookup returns CDR1 DFQATT and CDR2 SNEGSKA (reference sequence).

This clonotype turned up a few times. The genes are TRBV27 and TRBJ2-7; 16 nucleotides align to TRBD2. Germline values: CDR1 MNHEY, CDR2 SMNVEV (reference sequence). The CDR3 extends over 18 amino acids. Germline trimming cut 5 bases from V and 3 bases from J; bases unmatched to any gene: 10. The CDR3 nucleotides are TGTGCCAGCAGTACGAGTACCGGGACTAGCGGGAGGGTCTACGAGCAGTACTTC. It yields the protein CASSTSTGTSGRVYEQYF.